This entry describes one TCR beta chain. What antigen it recognizes has not been identified. No clone much larger than this one lies a single base away; base qualities are absent. The entry originates in a study of blood T cell repertoires in COVID-19 (dated by TCRdb to about 2020). At the level of the whole study: The collaborator samples originated in the United States, Italy and Spain and spanned the acute and convalescent phases of COVID-19. The sample metadata nearly always contained a de-identified subject ID, COVID-19 status, age in years and sex. Where HLA class I and class II types were available, the types were taken from metadata supplied by the sample provider, not from assay-based typing. The dataset comprised deeply sampled blood TCRbeta repertoires from subjects exposed to, actively infected with, or recovered from COVID-19. The prospective study material was composed of cDNA or gDNA derived from T cells, B-cell-depleted T cells, or PBMCs. Samples came from the ongoing ImmuneRACE study (first 160 participants) plus 1,254 subjects from 6 global collaborators. The repertoires were released in a freely available public database intended as a resource for research on the immune response to SARS-CoV-2.

Collaborating institutions collected whole blood in K2EDTA tubes following their own protocols. Collaborator samples were shipped for TCRbeta analysis as frozen whole blood, isolated PBMCs, or DNA extracted from either sample type. The immunoSEQ Assay, a bias-controlled multiplex PCR, was used to amplify TCRbeta CDR3 regions from genomic DNA. For the original study's pipeline: The number of nucleated cells in each sample was estimated from the amplification of reference gene primers within the assay. To quantify the absolute abundance of each unique TCRbeta CDR3 rearrangement, sequence reads were collapsed and filtered. For each sample, productive Simpson clonality was calculated by taking the square root of Simpson's diversity index across productive rearrangements. Entries here come from immuneACCESS through TCRdb and include only in-frame sequences with V and J called. Some clones fail to appear in such tables; in the studies checked, an unresolved V gene covers under half of the shortfall, and the cause of the remainder is unknown. That table supplies the V and J calls and clone size; D and trimming were determined from the DNA. This sample has 25,000 to 35,000 clones in its table, and 85% to 95% of those were observed once. Roughly an eighth of the sample is held by the ten biggest clonotypes.

Broader findings and caveats from the paper: The quantity of clinical and demographic metadata differed by source and by participant and was supplied without curation.

Specimen: peripheral blood. The sequence was collected from a human donor in a cohort sampled during active COVID-19.

The CDR3 region reads CAIRGTDGEMDGYTF. The sequence in DNA is TGTGCCATTAGAGGGACAGATGGTGAAATGGATGGCTACACCTTC. The rearranged chain carries TRBV10-3 and TRBJ1-2; TRBD1 fits 7 bases in the junction. For this chain, trimming is 9 bases at the V end and 6 bases at the J end, and the number of junction bases without a gene match is 16. From its cysteine to its phenylalanine, the CDR3 spans 15 amino acids. The only DNA kept is the CDR3, 45 bases in frame from the first base. For CDR1 and CDR2, the germline V gene lists ENHRY and SYGVKD.